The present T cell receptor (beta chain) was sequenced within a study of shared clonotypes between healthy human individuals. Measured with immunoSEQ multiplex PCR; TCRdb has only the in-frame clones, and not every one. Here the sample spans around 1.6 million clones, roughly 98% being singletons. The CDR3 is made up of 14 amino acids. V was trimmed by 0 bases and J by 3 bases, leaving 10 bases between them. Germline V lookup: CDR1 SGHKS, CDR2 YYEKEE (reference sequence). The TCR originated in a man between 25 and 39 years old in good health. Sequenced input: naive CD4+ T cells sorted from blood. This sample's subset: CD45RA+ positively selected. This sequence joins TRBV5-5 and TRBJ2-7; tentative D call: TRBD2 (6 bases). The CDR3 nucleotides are TGTGCCAGCAGCTTGGCGATGGGGGGCTACGAGCAGTACTTC. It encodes CASSLAMGGYEQYF.